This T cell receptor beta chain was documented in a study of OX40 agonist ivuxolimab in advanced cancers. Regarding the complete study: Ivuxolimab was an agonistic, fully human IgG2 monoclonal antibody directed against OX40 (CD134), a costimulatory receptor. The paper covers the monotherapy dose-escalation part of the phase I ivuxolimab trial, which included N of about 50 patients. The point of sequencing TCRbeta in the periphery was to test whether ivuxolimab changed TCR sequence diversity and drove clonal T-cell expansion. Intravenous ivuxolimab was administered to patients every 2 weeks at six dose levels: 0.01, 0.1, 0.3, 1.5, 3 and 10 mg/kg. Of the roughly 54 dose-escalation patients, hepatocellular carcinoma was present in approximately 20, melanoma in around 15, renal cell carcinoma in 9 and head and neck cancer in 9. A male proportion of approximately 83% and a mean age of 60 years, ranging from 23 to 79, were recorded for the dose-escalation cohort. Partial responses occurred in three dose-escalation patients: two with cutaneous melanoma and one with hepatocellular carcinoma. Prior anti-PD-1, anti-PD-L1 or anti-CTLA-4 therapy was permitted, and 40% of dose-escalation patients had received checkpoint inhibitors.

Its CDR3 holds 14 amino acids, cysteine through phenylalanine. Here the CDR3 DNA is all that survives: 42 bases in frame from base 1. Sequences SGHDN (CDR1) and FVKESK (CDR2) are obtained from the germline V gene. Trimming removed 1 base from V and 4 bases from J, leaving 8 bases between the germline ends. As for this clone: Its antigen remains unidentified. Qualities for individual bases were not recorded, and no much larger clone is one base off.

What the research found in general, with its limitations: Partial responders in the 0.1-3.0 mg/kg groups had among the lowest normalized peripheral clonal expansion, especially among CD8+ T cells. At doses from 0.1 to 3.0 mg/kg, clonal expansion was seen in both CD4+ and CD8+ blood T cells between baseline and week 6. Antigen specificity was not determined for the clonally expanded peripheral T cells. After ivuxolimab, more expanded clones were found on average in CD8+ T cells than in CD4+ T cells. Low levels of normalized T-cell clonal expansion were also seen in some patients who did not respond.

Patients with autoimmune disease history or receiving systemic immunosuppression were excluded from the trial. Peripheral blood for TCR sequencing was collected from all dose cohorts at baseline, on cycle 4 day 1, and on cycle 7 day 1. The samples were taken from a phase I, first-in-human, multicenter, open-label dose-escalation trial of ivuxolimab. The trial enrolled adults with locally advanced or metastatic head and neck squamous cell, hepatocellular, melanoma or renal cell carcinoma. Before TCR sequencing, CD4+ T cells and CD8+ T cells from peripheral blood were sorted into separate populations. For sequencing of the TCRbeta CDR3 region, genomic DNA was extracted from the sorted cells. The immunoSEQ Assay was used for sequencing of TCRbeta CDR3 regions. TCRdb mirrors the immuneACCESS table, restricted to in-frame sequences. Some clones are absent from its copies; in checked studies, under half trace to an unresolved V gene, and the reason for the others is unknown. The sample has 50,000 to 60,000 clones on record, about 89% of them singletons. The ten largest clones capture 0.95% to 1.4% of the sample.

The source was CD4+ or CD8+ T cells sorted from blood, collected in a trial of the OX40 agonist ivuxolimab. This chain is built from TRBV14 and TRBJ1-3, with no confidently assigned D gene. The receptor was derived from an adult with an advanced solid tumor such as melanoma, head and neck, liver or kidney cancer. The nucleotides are TGTGCCAGCAGCCAAGGCCAGTCGGGAAACACCATATATTTT. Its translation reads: CASSQGQSGNTIYF.